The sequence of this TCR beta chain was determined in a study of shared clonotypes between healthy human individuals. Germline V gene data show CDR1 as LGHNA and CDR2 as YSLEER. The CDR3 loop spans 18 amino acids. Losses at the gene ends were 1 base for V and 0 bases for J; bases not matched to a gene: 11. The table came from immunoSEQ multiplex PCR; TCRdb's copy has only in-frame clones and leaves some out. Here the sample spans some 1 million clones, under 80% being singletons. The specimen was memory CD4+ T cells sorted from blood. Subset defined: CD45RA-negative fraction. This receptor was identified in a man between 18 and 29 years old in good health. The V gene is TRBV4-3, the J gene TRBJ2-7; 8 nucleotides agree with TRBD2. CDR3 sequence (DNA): TGCGCCAGCAGCCAAGGAGGGGGGGCGGGAGGAACCTCCTACGAGCAGTACTTC. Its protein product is CASSQGGGAGGTSYEQYF.